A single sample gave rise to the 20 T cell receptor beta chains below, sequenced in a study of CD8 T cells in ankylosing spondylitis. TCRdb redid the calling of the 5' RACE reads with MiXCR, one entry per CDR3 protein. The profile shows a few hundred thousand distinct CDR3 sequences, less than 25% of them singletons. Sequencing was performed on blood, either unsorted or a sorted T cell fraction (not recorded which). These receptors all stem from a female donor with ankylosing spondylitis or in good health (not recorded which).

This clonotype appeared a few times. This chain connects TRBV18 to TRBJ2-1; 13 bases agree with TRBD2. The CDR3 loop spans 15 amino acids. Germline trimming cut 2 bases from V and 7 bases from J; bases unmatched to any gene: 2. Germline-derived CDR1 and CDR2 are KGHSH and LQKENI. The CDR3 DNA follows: TGTGCCAGCTCACCATGGACTAGCGGGAGTAATGAGCAGTTCTTC. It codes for CASSPWTSGSNEQFF.

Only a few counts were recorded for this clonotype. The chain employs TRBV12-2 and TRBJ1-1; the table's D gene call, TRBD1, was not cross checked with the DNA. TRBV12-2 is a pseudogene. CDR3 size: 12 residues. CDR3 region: CASRPGQVGAFF. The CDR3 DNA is TGTGCAAGTCGCCCTGGACAGGTAGGAGCTTTCTTT.

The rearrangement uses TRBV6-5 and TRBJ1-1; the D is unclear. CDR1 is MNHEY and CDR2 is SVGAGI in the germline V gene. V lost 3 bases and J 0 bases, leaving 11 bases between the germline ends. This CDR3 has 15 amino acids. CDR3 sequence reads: CASSYGTNLNTEAFF. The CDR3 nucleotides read TGTGCCAGCAGTTATGGCACAAACCTGAACACTGAAGCTTTCTTT.

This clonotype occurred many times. The CDR3 is CASSLTSGAYEQYF. The CDR3 coding sequence is TGTGCCAGCAGCTTGACTAGCGGGGCGTACGAGCAGTACTTC. V gene TRBV7-2 combines with J gene TRBJ2-7, with TRBD2 identical over 11 bases. The CDR3 is 14 amino acids. Germline V gene sequence: CDR1 SGHTA, CDR2 FQGNSA. Trimming took 3 bases from V and 4 from J; bases not matched to a gene: 2.

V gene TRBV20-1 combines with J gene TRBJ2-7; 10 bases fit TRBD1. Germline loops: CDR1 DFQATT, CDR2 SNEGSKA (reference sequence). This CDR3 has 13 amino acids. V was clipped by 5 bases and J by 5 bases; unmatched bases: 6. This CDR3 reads CSAEGTGEHEQYF. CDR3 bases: TGCAGTGCTGAAGGGACAGGGGAGCACGAGCAGTACTTC.

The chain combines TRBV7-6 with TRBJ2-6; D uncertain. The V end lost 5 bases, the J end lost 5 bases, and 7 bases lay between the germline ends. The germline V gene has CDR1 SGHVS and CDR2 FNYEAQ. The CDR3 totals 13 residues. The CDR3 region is CASSPLRANVLTF. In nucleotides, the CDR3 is TGTGCCAGCAGCCCTCTACGGGCCAACGTCCTGACTTTC.

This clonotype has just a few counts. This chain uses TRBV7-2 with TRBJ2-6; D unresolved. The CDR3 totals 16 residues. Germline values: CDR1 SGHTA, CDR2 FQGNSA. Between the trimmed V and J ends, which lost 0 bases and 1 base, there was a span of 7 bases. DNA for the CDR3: TGTGCCAGCAGCTTAGCGATAGGGTCTGGGGCCAACGTCCTGACTTTC. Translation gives CASSLAIGSGANVLTF.

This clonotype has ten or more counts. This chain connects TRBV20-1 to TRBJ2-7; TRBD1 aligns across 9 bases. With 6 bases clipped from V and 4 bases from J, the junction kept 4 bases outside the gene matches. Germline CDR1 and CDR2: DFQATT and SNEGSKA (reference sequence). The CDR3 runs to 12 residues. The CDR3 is CSAGTGTYEQYF. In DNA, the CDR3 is TGCAGTGCGGGGACAGGGACGTACGAGCAGTACTTC.

CDR3 region: CAIRPSGGGNEQFF. The CDR3 DNA follows: TGTGCCATCAGACCTAGCGGAGGGGGGAATGAGCAGTTCTTC. The chain recombines TRBV10-3 with TRBJ2-1; D is perhaps TRBD2 (7 bases). The V gene's germline CDR1 is ENHRY and CDR2 SYGVKD. V lost 6 bases and J 7 bases, leaving 16 bases between the germline ends. CDR3 length: 14 residues.

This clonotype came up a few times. This chain's CDR3 is CASSSMKREQYF. CDR3 sequence (DNA): TGTGCCAGCAGTTCCATGAAACGCGAGCAGTACTTC. The chain has TRBV28 and TRBJ2-7; no firm D call. This CDR3 spans 12 amino acids. Germline V gene sequence: CDR1 MDHEN, CDR2 SYDVKM. Trimming left V 4 bases short and J 6 bases short, with 10 bases between.

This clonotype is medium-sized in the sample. CDR3 in amino acids: CASSLDRGLLAGELFF. Here the CDR3 DNA reads TGTGCCAGCAGCTTAGACAGGGGGCTCCTGGCCGGGGAGCTGTTTTTT. The chain carries TRBV7-2 and TRBJ2-2; 9 positions agree with TRBD1. From germline, CDR1 is SGHTA and CDR2 FQGNSA. V shed 1 base, J shed 6 bases, and the junction held 6 bases outside the gene matches. CDR3 size: 16 residues.

CDR3 residues: CASSFQPYFYNEQFF. CDR3 DNA: TGTGCCAGCAGTTTCCAGCCTTACTTCTACAATGAGCAGTTCTTC. The rearrangement joins TRBV6-5 to TRBJ2-1; D unresolved. The V gene's germline CDR1 is MNHEY and CDR2 SVGAGI. CDR3 length: 15 amino acids. The V gene lost 4 bases and the J gene lost 3 bases, with 13 bases spanning the gap.

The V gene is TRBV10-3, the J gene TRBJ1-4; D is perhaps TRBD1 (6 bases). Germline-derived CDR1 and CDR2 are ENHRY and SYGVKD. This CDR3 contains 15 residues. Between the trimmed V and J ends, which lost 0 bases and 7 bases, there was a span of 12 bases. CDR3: CAISESTGTGEKLFF. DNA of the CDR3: TGTGCCATCAGTGAGTCGACAGGAACGGGTGAAAAACTGTTTTTT.

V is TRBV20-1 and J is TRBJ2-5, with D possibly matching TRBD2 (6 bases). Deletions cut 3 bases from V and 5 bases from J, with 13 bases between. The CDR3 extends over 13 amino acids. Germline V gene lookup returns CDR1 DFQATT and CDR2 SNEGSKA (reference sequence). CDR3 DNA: TGCAGTGCTAGGGAGTCCGCGGGGGAGACCCAGTACTTC. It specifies CSARESAGETQYF.

The CDR3 bases are TGTGCCAGTAGTGATAGCGGGAGTTCCTACAATGAGCAGTTCTTC. Its protein product is CASSDSGSSYNEQFF. This chain joins TRBV19 and TRBJ2-1, with 9 positions matching TRBD2. From germline, CDR1 is LNHDA and CDR2 SQIVND (reference sequence). The CDR3 loop spans 15 amino acids. With V trimmed by 5 bases and J by 1 base, 3 bases remained unmatched.

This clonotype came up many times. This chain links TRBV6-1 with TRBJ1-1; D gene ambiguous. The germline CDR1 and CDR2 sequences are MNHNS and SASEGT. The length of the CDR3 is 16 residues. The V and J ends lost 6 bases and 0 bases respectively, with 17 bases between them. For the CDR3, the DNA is TGTGCCAGCAGCCACAACTCCGGGTCCCTGAACACTGAAGCTTTCTTT. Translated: CASSHNSGSLNTEAFF.

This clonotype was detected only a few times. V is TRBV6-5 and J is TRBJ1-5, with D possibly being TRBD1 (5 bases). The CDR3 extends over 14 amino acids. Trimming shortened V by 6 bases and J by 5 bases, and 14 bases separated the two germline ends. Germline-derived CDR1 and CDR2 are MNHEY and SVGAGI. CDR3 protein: CASRRGNKDQPQHF. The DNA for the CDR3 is TGTGCCAGCAGGCGGGGGAACAAAGATCAGCCCCAGCATTTT.

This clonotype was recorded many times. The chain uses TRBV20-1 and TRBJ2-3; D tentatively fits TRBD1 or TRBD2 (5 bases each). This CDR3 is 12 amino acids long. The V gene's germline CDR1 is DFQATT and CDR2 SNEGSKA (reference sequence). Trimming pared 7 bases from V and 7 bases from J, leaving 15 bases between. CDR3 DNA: TGCAGTGGAGGGGCCGGTCCAAATACGCAGTATTTT. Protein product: CSGGAGPNTQYF.

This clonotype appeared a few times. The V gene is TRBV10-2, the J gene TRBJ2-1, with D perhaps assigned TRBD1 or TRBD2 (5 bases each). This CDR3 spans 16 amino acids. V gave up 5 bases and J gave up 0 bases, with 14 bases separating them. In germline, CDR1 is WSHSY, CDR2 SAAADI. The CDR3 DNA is TGCGCCAGCAGTTCCGGGGCTAGCCGCTCCTACAATGAGCAGTTCTTC. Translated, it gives CASSSGASRSYNEQFF.

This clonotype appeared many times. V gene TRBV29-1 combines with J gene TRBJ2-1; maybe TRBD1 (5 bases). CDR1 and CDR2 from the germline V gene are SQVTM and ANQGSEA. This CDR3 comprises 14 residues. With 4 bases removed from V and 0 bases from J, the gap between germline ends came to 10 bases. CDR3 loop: CSVGRVHSYNEQFF. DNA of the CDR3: TGCAGCGTTGGCAGGGTCCACTCCTACAATGAGCAGTTCTTC.